The present entry profiles one TCR beta chain with its context. Under the authors' procedure: Reference gene primer amplification in the assay estimated nucleated cell counts. Method: immunoSEQ multiplex PCR; TCRdb's copy keeps in-frame clones and lacks some. V and J calls and clone size are those listed in that table; D and trimming were worked out from the DNA. The table includes approximately 320,000 clones, about 91% detected once. The source of the sample is a study of blood T cell repertoires in COVID-19. CDR1 is MNHEY and CDR2 is SVGEGT in the germline V gene. CDR3 length: 12 residues. V was pared by 5 bases and J by 6 bases, with 2 bases of the junction left unmatched. Each recovered donor of Cohort 3 presented with two negative PCRs, clearance, or symptom resolution.

The sequencing input was PBMCs or T cells enriched from blood (not recorded which). The chain links TRBV6-2 or TRBV6-3 to TRBJ2-7; 9 bases line up with TRBD1. This TCR was recovered from a woman younger than 35 who had recovered from COVID-19. The CDR3 loop is CASSGDRAEQYF. For the CDR3, the DNA is TGTGCCAGCAGTGGGGACAGGGCCGAGCAGTACTTC.